The count of the clone carrying this TCR beta chain is one. This sample stems from a study of blood T cell repertoires in COVID-19. Study details: Samples representing acute and convalescent COVID-19 were sourced from the United States, Italy and Spain. T cells, B-cell-depleted T cells, or PBMCs supplied cDNA or gDNA.

Produced via immunoSEQ multiplex PCR; TCRdb's table is partial and in-frame only. The table has about 330,000 clones, about 90% seen once. CDR1 is KGHSH and CDR2 is LQKENI in the germline V gene. This CDR3 spans 17 amino acids. J was trimmed by 11 bases and V by 3 bases; bases with no gene match: 19. This TCR derives from a woman between 25 and 40 years old who had recovered from COVID-19. V gene TRBV18 combines with J gene TRBJ1-3; 7 nucleotides agree with TRBD1. The specimen was PBMCs or T cells enriched from blood (not recorded which). Written as DNA, the CDR3 is TGTGCCAGCTCACCTATCAGCAGGGGGGCCGGCCGGAGGGCCATATATTTT. Encoded protein: CASSPISRGAGRRAIYF. Variable domain in full (rest from reference TRBV18 and TRBJ1-3): NAGVMQNPRHLVRRRGQEARLRCSPMKGHSHVYWYRQLPEEGLKFMVYLQKENIIDESGMPKERFSAEFPKEGPSILRIQQVVRGDSAAYFCASSPISRGAGRRAIYFGEGSWLTVV.